The rows below give T cell receptor beta chains drawn from one sample of a study of blood T cell repertoires in COVID-19. Libraries were prepared by immunoSEQ multiplex PCR; TCRdb keeps only in-frame clonotypes and omits some of them. The sample holds over 250,000 clones, about 87% seen once. What was sequenced was peripheral blood. Every receptor here comes from a woman between 50 and 59 years old with acute or convalescent COVID-19. The CDR3 runs from the conserved cysteine through the conserved F or W. D genes are given only for firm matches. Clone size appears in some rows only: once, few, many, or a class for an expanded clone.

CDR3 DNA: TGTGCCTGGAGTCCCTCCCTCCGGTACAGCAATCAGCCCCAGCATTTT; CDR3 protein: CAWSPSLRYSNQPQHF; J gene: TRBJ1-5; D gene: .; clone size: .; V gene: TRBV30; CDR3 length: 16
CDR3 DNA: TGCGCCAGCAGCTTAGGCACAACTAGCGCGGTTTACAATGAGCAGTTCTTC; CDR3 protein: CASSLGTTSAVYNEQFF; J gene: TRBJ2-1; D gene: TRBD2; clone size: .; V gene: TRBV5-1; CDR3 length: 17
CDR3 DNA: TGTGCCAGACGACAGGGGTTGATTGCTTTGACCGGGGAGCTGTTTTTT; CDR3 protein: CARRQGLIALTGELFF; J gene: TRBJ2-2; D gene: .; clone size: .; V gene: TRBV21-1; CDR3 length: 16
CDR3 DNA: TGTGCCAGCAGAGGGGCTTTGGTGAACAATGAGCAGTTCTTC; CDR3 protein: CASRGALVNNEQFF; J gene: TRBJ2-1; D gene: .; clone size: .; V gene: TRBV6-6; CDR3 length: 14
CDR3 DNA: TGTGCCAGTAGTATCTGGGGGGTGTCATATGGCTACACCTTC; CDR3 protein: CASSIWGVSYGYTF; J gene: TRBJ1-2; D gene: .; clone size: once; V gene: TRBV19; CDR3 length: 14
CDR3 DNA: TGTGCCAGCAGTAAACTAGCGGATAGCACAGATACGCAGTATTTT; CDR3 protein: CASSKLADSTDTQYF; J gene: TRBJ2-3; D gene: TRBD2; clone size: .; V gene: TRBV6-2/TRBV6-3; CDR3 length: 15
CDR3 DNA: TGTGCCAGCAGCTATAACGTAGCGGGGCCGAGCTCCTACAATGAGCAGTTCTTC; CDR3 protein: CASSYNVAGPSSYNEQFF; J gene: TRBJ2-1; D gene: TRBD2; clone size: .; V gene: TRBV5-4; CDR3 length: 18
CDR3 DNA: TGCAGCGTTGAAGCCGACAGGGTAAACACTGAAGCTTTCTTT; CDR3 protein: CSVEADRVNTEAFF; J gene: TRBJ1-1; D gene: TRBD1; clone size: .; V gene: TRBV29-1; CDR3 length: 14
CDR3 DNA: TGTGCCAGTAGTATAGAGGGGCGTGGCTATGGCTACACCTTC; CDR3 protein: CASSIEGRGYGYTF; J gene: TRBJ1-2; D gene: .; clone size: .; V gene: TRBV19; CDR3 length: 14
CDR3 DNA: TGTGCCAGCAGTTTATCGAGGGGGCATCTCTACGAGCAGTACTTC; CDR3 protein: CASSLSRGHLYEQYF; J gene: TRBJ2-7; D gene: TRBD1; clone size: .; V gene: TRBV27; CDR3 length: 15
CDR3 DNA: TGTGCCCAGAGCCGGGACACCTATTCACCCCTTCACTTT; CDR3 protein: CAQSRDTYSPLHF; J gene: TRBJ1-6; D gene: .; clone size: .; V gene: TRBV30; CDR3 length: 13
CDR3 DNA: TGTGCCAGCAGCTTTGGGCTCCCTAGCGGGAGGGGCAATGAGCAGTTCTTC; CDR3 protein: CASSFGLPSGRGNEQFF; J gene: TRBJ2-1; D gene: TRBD2; clone size: once; V gene: TRBV7-9; CDR3 length: 17
CDR3 DNA: TGCAGCGTTGAACTCCTCAGCGGGAGAAGCACAGATACGCAGTATTTT; CDR3 protein: CSVELLSGRSTDTQYF; J gene: TRBJ2-3; D gene: TRBD2; clone size: .; V gene: TRBV29-1; CDR3 length: 16
CDR3 DNA: TGTGCCACCAGAGGGACAGTCTCTAATGAAAAACTGTTTTTT; CDR3 protein: CATRGTVSNEKLFF; J gene: TRBJ1-4; D gene: TRBD1; clone size: .; V gene: TRBV15; CDR3 length: 14
CDR3 DNA: TGTGCCACCAGTGACCCGGGACAGAATGAAAAACTGTTTTTT; CDR3 protein: CATSDPGQNEKLFF; J gene: TRBJ1-4; D gene: TRBD1; clone size: .; V gene: TRBV24-1; CDR3 length: 14
CDR3 DNA: TGTGCCAGCAGTTACCCCCGAGGCACCATATATTTT; CDR3 protein: CASSYPRGTIYF; J gene: TRBJ1-3; D gene: .; clone size: .; V gene: TRBV6-6; CDR3 length: 12
CDR3 DNA: TGTGCCAGCAGTCCCACACAGGGGGCGTATGATTACTACGAGCAGTACTTC; CDR3 protein: CASSPTQGAYDYYEQYF; J gene: TRBJ2-7; D gene: TRBD1; clone size: .; V gene: TRBV6-6; CDR3 length: 17
CDR3 DNA: TGTGCCACCAGTGATTCCCCTAGCGTGTTGAAAGATACGCAGTATTTT; CDR3 protein: CATSDSPSVLKDTQYF; J gene: TRBJ2-3; D gene: .; clone size: once; V gene: TRBV24-1; CDR3 length: 16
CDR3 DNA: TGTGCCTGGGAGGAGACCGGTGAAAAACTGTTTTTT; CDR3 protein: CAWEETGEKLFF; J gene: TRBJ1-4; D gene: .; clone size: .; V gene: TRBV30; CDR3 length: 12
CDR3 DNA: TGCGCCAGCAGCTTAAGGAGCGGGAGTTCCAATGAGCAGTTCTTC; CDR3 protein: CASSLRSGSSNEQFF; J gene: TRBJ2-1; D gene: TRBD2; clone size: .; V gene: TRBV5-1; CDR3 length: 15
CDR3 DNA: TGTGCCAGCAGTTACACGACAGGGGACGAACACTACGAGCAGTACTTC; CDR3 protein: CASSYTTGDEHYEQYF; J gene: TRBJ2-7; D gene: TRBD1; clone size: .; V gene: TRBV6-2/TRBV6-3; CDR3 length: 16
CDR3 DNA: TGTGCCAGCAGCTTGGCGGGACAGCTCTACGAGCAGTACTTC; CDR3 protein: CASSLAGQLYEQYF; J gene: TRBJ2-7; D gene: TRBD1; clone size: .; V gene: TRBV5-5; CDR3 length: 14
CDR3 DNA: TGTGCCAGCAACCGGGGGACAGCCGCCTCCTACGAGCAGTACTTC; CDR3 protein: CASNRGTAASYEQYF; J gene: TRBJ2-7; D gene: .; clone size: .; V gene: TRBV21-1; CDR3 length: 15
CDR3 DNA: TGTGCCAGCAGCTTCGCTGCGGCGGGTACAACCTACAATGAGCAGTTCTTC; CDR3 protein: CASSFAAAGTTYNEQFF; J gene: TRBJ2-1; D gene: .; clone size: .; V gene: TRBV7-9; CDR3 length: 17
CDR3 DNA: TGTGCCAGTAGTATAGACTTGAGCTCCTACAATGAGCAGTTCTTC; CDR3 protein: CASSIDLSSYNEQFF; J gene: TRBJ2-1; D gene: .; clone size: .; V gene: TRBV19; CDR3 length: 15
CDR3 DNA: TGTGCCACCCTAGGGGGTCTTAAAGATACGCAGTATTTT; CDR3 protein: CATLGGLKDTQYF; J gene: TRBJ2-3; D gene: .; clone size: .; V gene: TRBV19; CDR3 length: 13
CDR3 DNA: TGTGCCAGCAGCCAAGCCGACGCCTTGAAACAGGGTCTTAACTATGGCTACACCTTC; CDR3 protein: CASSQADALKQGLNYGYTF; J gene: TRBJ1-2; D gene: .; clone size: .; V gene: TRBV4-2; CDR3 length: 19
CDR3 DNA: TGTGCCATCAGTGAGTCTTACAGGGCGATAAGCAATCAGCCCCAGCATTTT; CDR3 protein: CAISESYRAISNQPQHF; J gene: TRBJ1-5; D gene: .; clone size: .; V gene: TRBV10-3; CDR3 length: 17